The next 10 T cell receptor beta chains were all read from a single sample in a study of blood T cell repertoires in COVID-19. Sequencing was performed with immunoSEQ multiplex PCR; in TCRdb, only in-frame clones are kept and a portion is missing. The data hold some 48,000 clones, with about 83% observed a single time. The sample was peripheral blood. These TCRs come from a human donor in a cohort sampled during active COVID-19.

The CDR3 sequence is CAISESNEDSPLHF. Written as DNA, the CDR3 is TGTGCCATCAGTGAGTCTAACGAGGATTCACCCCTCCACTTT. The J gene is TRBJ1-6, the V gene TRBV10-3; D is ambiguous. This CDR3 comprises 14 residues. Trimming left V 0 bases short and J 8 bases short, with 8 bases between. Germline loops: CDR1 ENHRY, CDR2 SYGVKD.

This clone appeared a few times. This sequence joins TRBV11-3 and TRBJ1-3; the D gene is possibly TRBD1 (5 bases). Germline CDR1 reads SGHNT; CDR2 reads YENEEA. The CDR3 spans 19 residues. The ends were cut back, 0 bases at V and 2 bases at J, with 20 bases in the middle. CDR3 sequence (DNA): TGTGCCAGCAGCTTAGAAGGGGAAGCGGGTCATGTTACTGGAAACACCATATATTTT. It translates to CASSLEGEAGHVTGNTIYF.

The CDR3 DNA is TGTGCCAGCAGCCCCCGGACAGGTGGCGAGTACGAGCAGTACTTC. It translates to CASSPRTGGEYEQYF. The chain uses TRBV11-3 and TRBJ2-7; 7 nucleotides match TRBD1. The CDR3 consists of 15 residues. Trimming cost V 5 bases and J 4 bases; bases outside gene matches: 11. Germline V gives CDR1 SGHNT, CDR2 YENEEA.

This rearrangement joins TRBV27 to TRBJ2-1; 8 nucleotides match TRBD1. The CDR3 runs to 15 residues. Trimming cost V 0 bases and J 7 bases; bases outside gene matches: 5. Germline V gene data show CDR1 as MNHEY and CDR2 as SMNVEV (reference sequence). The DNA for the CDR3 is TGTGCCAGCAGTTTATCGGCAGGGGGCATGAATGAGCAGTTCTTC. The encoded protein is CASSLSAGGMNEQFF.

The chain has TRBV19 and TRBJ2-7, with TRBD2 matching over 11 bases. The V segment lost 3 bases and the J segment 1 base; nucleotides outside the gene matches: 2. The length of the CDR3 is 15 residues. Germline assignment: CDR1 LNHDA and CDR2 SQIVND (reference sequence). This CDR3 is CASSMASGGSYEQYF. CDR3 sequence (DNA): TGTGCCAGTAGTATGGCTAGCGGGGGGTCCTACGAGCAGTACTTC.

CDR3 loop: CASSELRGLGEQFF. The CDR3 region has the DNA TGTGCCAGCAGCGAGCTGCGGGGTCTCGGTGAGCAGTTCTTC. The chain couples TRBV9 to TRBJ2-1; D perhaps matches TRBD2 (6 bases). This CDR3 spans 14 amino acids. Germline CDR1 is SGDLS and CDR2 is YYNGEE. Trimming cost V 3 bases and J 9 bases, with 16 bases left between them.

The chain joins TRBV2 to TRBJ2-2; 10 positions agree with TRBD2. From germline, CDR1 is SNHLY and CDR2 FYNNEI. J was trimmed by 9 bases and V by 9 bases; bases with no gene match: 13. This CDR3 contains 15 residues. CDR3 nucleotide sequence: TGTGCCAGTGCGAAGGAACTAGCGGGAACCAGGGAGCTGTTTTTT. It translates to CASAKELAGTRELFF. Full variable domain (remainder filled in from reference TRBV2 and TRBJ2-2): EPEVTQTPSHQVTQMGQEVILRCVPISNHLYFYWYRQILGQKVEFLVSFYNNEISEKSEIFDDQFSVERPDGSNFTLKIRSTKLEDSAMYFCASAKELAGTRELFFGEGSRLTVL.

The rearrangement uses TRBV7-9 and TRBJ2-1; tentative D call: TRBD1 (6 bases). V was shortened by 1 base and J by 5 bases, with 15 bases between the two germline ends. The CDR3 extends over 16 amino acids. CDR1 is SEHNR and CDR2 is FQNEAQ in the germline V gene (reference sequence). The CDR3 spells CASSLVTGYGNNEQFF. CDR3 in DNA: TGTGCCAGCAGCTTAGTAACAGGGTACGGAAACAATGAGCAGTTCTTC.

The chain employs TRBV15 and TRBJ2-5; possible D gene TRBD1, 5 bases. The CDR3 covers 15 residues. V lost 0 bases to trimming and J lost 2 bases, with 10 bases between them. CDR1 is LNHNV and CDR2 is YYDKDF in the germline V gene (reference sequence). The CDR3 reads CATSRDRGKQETQYF. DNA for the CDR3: TGTGCCACCAGCAGAGATAGGGGAAAACAAGAGACCCAGTACTTC.

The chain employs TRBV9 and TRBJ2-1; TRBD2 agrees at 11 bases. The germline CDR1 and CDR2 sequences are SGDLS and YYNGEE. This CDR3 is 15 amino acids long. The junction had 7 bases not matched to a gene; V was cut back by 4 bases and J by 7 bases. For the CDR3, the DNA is TGTGCCAGCAGCACTAGCGGGGGTTTGTATAATGAGCAGTTCTTC. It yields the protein CASSTSGGLYNEQFF.